The TCR beta chain under discussion was sequenced for a study of cytomegalovirus exposure and HLA in healthy donors. Method: immunoSEQ multiplex PCR; TCRdb's copy keeps in-frame clones and lacks some. The sample includes about 160,000 clones, roughly nine tenths of them seen just once. The germline CDR1 and CDR2 sequences are MGHDK and SYGVNS. CDR3 length equals 13 residues. The V segment lost 7 bases and the J segment 0 bases; nucleotides outside the gene matches: 1. General study findings and limits: The study put some 150 TCR beta chains on its list as cytomegalovirus-associated. The TCR clusters that emerged in the first cohort tended, a later analysis found, to co-occur in the 120 or so validation repertoires.

The donors were in the roughly 130-subject validation cohort, distinct from the 666-subject first cohort. As concerns this clone: Its antigen remains unknown.

Sample: PBMCs. The rearrangement uses TRBV25-1 and TRBJ1-2; 8 bases match TRBD1. This sequence originates from a woman younger than 45 in good health and CMV-seronegative. CDR3 bases: TGTGCCAGCAAACAGGGGGCTAACTATGGCTACACCTTC. This sequence encodes CASKQGANYGYTF.